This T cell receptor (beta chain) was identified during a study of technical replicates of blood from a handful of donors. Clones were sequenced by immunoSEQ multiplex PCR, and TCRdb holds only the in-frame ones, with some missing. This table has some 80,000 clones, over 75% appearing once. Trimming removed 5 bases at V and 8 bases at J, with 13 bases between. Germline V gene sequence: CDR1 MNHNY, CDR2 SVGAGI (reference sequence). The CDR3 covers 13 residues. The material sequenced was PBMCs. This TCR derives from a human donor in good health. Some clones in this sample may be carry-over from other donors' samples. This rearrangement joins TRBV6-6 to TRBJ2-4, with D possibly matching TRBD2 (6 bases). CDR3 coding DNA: TGTGCCAGCAGTGGGACTGGGGGAGACATTCAGTACTTC. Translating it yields CASSGTGGDIQYF.